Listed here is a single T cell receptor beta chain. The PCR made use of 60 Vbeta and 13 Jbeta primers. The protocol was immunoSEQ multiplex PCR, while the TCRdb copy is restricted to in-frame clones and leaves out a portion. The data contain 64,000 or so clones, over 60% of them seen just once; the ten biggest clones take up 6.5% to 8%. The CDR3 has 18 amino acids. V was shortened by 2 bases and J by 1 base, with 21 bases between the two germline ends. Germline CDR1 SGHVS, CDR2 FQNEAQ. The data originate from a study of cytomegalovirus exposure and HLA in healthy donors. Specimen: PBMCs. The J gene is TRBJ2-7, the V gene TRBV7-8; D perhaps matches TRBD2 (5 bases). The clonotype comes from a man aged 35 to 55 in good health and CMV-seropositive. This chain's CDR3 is CASSLSVLTAALSYEQYF. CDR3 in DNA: TGTGCCAGCAGCTTAAGCGTTCTCACAGCGGCTCTATCCTACGAGCAGTACTTC.